The T cell receptor beta chain described here comes from a study of beta chain features in type 1 diabetes. TCRB transcripts that were expressed got sequenced, as all of the isolated RNA had been reverse transcribed. Produced via immunoSEQ multiplex PCR; TCRdb's table is partial and in-frame only. The sample yields 200,000 to 250,000 clones, over 8.5% seen once. Via CD45RO/CCR7/CD25/CD127/CD95/CD27, cells of the CD4+ naive, central memory, regulatory and stem cell-like memory subsets were sorted. Populations isolated by sorting all had purity greater than 95%. V was trimmed by 4 bases and J by 2 bases, leaving 15 bases between them. The CDR3 sequence is 15 residues long. CDR1 and CDR2 (germline): MGHDK, SYGVNS. Whole-study findings and limits: Compared to healthy donors, patients appeared to have naive, central memory and Treg TCRB repertoires that were more alike. Among patients with Type 1 diabetes, TCRB CDR3s were moderately but significantly shorter in every one of the four CD4+ subsets.

This clone was picked up a small number of times. The antigen remains unidentified. The TCR comes from a woman younger than 35 in good health. This sequence joins TRBV25-1 and TRBJ2-7, with D perhaps TRBD1 (6 bases). Sequencing was performed on naive CD4+ T cells from blood. CDR3 bases: TGTGCCAGCAGTGGGCCCACAGGGCGCCCCTACGAGCAGTACTTC. Its translation is CASSGPTGRPYEQYF.